Below are 15 T cell receptor beta chains sequenced from a single sample in a study of blood T cell repertoires in COVID-19. This table comes from immunoSEQ multiplex PCR, and its TCRdb copy is limited to in-frame clones, with some not included. The table has some 120,000 clones, approximately 81% seen once. Specimen: peripheral blood. The receptors were sampled from a man aged 35 to 55 with active or convalescent COVID-19.

Comment on this clone: The limits of the CDR3 on the DNA are not certain, so only TCRdb's listed CDR3 is given. The genes are TRBV27 and TRBJ1-3. Inclusive of both ends, the CDR3 amounts to 15 amino acids. Germline values: CDR1 MNHEY, CDR2 SMNVEV (reference sequence). The CDR3 protein is CASSSSLLSGNTIYF.

CDR3: CASSQGWAPWDEQFF. DNA of the CDR3: TGTGCCAGCAGCCAAGGTTGGGCCCCCTGGGATGAGCAGTTCTTC. The J gene is TRBJ2-1, the V gene TRBV3-1 (or the pseudogene TRBV3-2), with no clear D. The CDR3 contains 15 residues. Germline loops: CDR1 LGHDT, CDR2 YNNKEL (reference sequence). V gave up 1 base and J gave up 8 bases, with 15 bases separating them.

At least ten counts were recorded for this clone. The chain employs TRBV9 and TRBJ2-7; 8 bases fit TRBD1. Germline assignment: CDR1 SGDLS and CDR2 YYNGEE. The V segment lost 3 bases and the J segment 3 bases; nucleotides outside the gene matches: 5. The CDR3 is made up of 14 amino acids. The CDR3 DNA follows: TGTGCCAGCAGCGCGGAGACAGGGGTCTACGAGCAGTACTTC. It codes for CASSAETGVYEQYF.

This rearrangement joins TRBV2 to TRBJ1-1; 8 positions match TRBD1. This CDR3 region has 14 residues. Germline CDR1 and CDR2: SNHLY and FYNNEI. Trimming took 6 bases from V and 4 from J; bases not matched to a gene: 7. The CDR3 DNA sequence: TGTGCCAGCAGCCTCCAGGGGGCCTTCACTGAAGCTTTCTTT. It yields the protein CASSLQGAFTEAFF.

There are many counts of this clone. This chain joins TRBV5-4 and TRBJ1-1, with TRBD1 as a possible D gene (6 bases). CDR1 SGHNT and CDR2 YYREEE come from the germline V gene (reference sequence). The length of the CDR3 is 17 residues. Trimming pared 4 bases from V and 3 bases from J, leaving 22 bases between. Here the CDR3 DNA reads TGTGCCAGCAGCCCCGGTCCACAGGGCTGGGACGACACTGAAGCTTTCTTT. This gives the protein CASSPGPQGWDDTEAFF.

The chain is built from TRBV24-1 and TRBJ1-2; the D is unclear. Germline-derived CDR1 and CDR2 are KGHDR and SFDVKD. With 5 bases removed from V and 8 bases from J, the gap between germline ends came to 17 bases. The CDR3 extends over 14 amino acids. The CDR3 DNA reads as TGTGCCACCAGTGCTTCCGACTCCCGGCGAGGCTACACCTTC. Translating gives CATSASDSRRGYTF.

The V and J genes are TRBV7-2 and TRBJ2-1, with D tentatively TRBD2 (5 bases). The CDR3 has 17 residues. V lost 3 bases and J lost 1, with 16 bases in between. CDR1 and CDR2 from the germline V gene are SGHTA and FQGNSA. CDR3 sequence: CASSFFPGTASYNEQFF. In DNA, the CDR3 is TGTGCCAGCAGCTTTTTTCCGGGAACGGCGTCCTACAATGAGCAGTTCTTC.

The chain carries TRBV6-5 and TRBJ1-5, with TRBD1 matching 10 bases. The germline CDR1 and CDR2 sequences are MNHEY and SVGAGI. The CDR3 extends over 15 amino acids. The trim removed 4 bases at V and 6 bases at J, leaving 6 bases unmatched. CDR3 in DNA: TGTGCCAGCAGTTCCGGGACAGGGGTGGTTCAGCCCCAGCATTTT. Translation: CASSSGTGVVQPQHF.

The table lists this clone with a count of one. V gene TRBV5-6 combines with J gene TRBJ2-3; D might be TRBD2 (6 bases). Germline CDR1 SGHDT, CDR2 YYEEEE. V was clipped by 4 bases and J by 0 bases, with 9 bases between them. This CDR3 contains 14 residues. CDR3: CASSPGTSTDTQYF. The DNA for the CDR3 is TGTGCCAGCAGCCCCGGGACTAGCACAGATACGCAGTATTTT.

The chain couples TRBV9 to TRBJ1-2; TRBD1 agrees at 10 bases. The CDR3 extends over 16 amino acids. In germline, CDR1 is SGDLS, CDR2 YYNGEE. Trimming at V came to 0 bases and at J to 4 bases, leaving 6 bases not matched to a gene. CDR3 residues: CASSVGGTGAPYGYTF. CDR3 DNA sequence: TGTGCCAGCAGCGTAGGGGGGACAGGGGCTCCCTATGGCTACACCTTC. The whole variable domain, filled in from reference TRBV9 and TRBJ1-2, reads DSGVTQTPKHLITATGQRVTLRCSPRSGDLSVYWYQQSLDQGLQFLIQYYNGEERAKGNILERFSAQQFPDLHSELNLSSLELGDSALYFCASSVGGTGAPYGYTFGSGTRLTVV.

V and J are TRBV13 and TRBJ2-1; 10 bases agree with TRBD2. The V segment lost 5 bases and the J segment 0 bases; nucleotides outside the gene matches: 16. CDR1 and CDR2 from the germline V gene are PRHDT and FYEKMQ (reference sequence). The CDR3 length is 20 residues. CDR3 nucleotides: TGTGCCAGCAGCCCGAGCGGTGGGGTAGCGGGGGGCCGCTCCTACAATGAGCAGTTCTTC. Amino acids: CASSPSGGVAGGRSYNEQFF.

CDR3 nucleotide sequence: TGCGCCAGCAGCTTGGAAGCAGGCTCTCAGCCCCAGCATTTT. Encoded protein: CASSLEAGSQPQHF. The chain carries TRBV5-1 and TRBJ1-5, with D unresolved. Germline-derived CDR1 and CDR2 are SGHRS and YFSETQ. Deletions cut 0 bases from V and 6 bases from J, with 10 bases between. The CDR3 covers 14 residues.

Turning to this clone: Other DNA sequences in the sample encode the same CDR3. The rearrangement links TRBV6-5 to TRBJ2-2; D unclear. This CDR3 is 11 amino acids long. Trimming took off 6 bases at V and 4 bases at J, with 3 bases between the two ends. From germline, CDR1 is MNHEY and CDR2 SVGAGI. The CDR3 protein is CASSRTGELFF. The CDR3 nucleotides read TGTGCCAGCAGCCGCACCGGGGAGCTGTTTTTT.

The chain links TRBV3-1 (or the pseudogene TRBV3-2) to TRBJ2-7, with D unresolved. Germline-derived CDR1 and CDR2 are LGHDT and YNNKEL (reference sequence). V dropped 3 bases and J dropped 7 bases, with 19 bases sitting between them. CDR3 length equals 15 residues. The CDR3 is CASSQRYDASSEQYF. The CDR3 DNA reads as TGTGCCAGCAGCCAGAGGTATGATGCCTCGAGTGAGCAGTACTTC.

J is TRBJ1-4 and V is TRBV6-5; D gene unclear. Germline values: CDR1 MNHEY, CDR2 SVGAGI. This CDR3 is 14 amino acids long. The V and J ends lost 6 bases and 6 bases respectively, with 14 bases between them. CDR3 in DNA: TGTGCCAGCAGATCACCAGGCTATGATGAAAAACTGTTTTTT. It specifies CASRSPGYDEKLFF.